Below, 31 T cell receptor beta chains from the same sample are listed, as sequenced in a study of cytomegalovirus exposure and HLA in healthy donors. With 60 Vbeta and 13 Jbeta primers, the PCR was carried out. Clones were sequenced by immunoSEQ multiplex PCR, and TCRdb holds only the in-frame ones, with some missing. Among around 130,000 clones, roughly 80% were seen once, and the ten largest hold roughly 1.2%. Sequences were obtained from PBMCs. The receptors come from a boy aged 5 to 17 in good health and CMV-seronegative.

The chain employs TRBV5-4 and TRBJ2-7; D perhaps matches TRBD1 (7 bases). Per germline, CDR1 SGHNT and CDR2 YYREEE (reference sequence). The CDR3 loop spans 14 amino acids. The V end was cut by 1 base, the J end by 4 bases, with 12 bases between. The CDR3, as DNA: TGTGCCAGCAGCTTGTCAGGGGGGTCTTACGAGCAGTACTTC. Translated, it gives CASSLSGGSYEQYF.

The chain couples TRBV5-1 to TRBJ1-1; 11 nucleotides match TRBD1. The CDR3 loop spans 18 amino acids. CDR1 and CDR2 from the germline V gene are SGHRS and YFSETQ. The trim removed 6 bases at V and 7 bases at J, leaving 20 bases unmatched. CDR3: CASNEEPGQGGKEGEAFF. DNA for the CDR3: TGCGCCAGCAACGAGGAACCGGGACAGGGGGGGAAGGAGGGTGAAGCTTTCTTT.

V usage is TRBV6-1 and J usage is TRBJ2-7; tentatively, D is TRBD1 (5 bases). The V and J ends lost 4 bases and 2 bases respectively, with 12 bases between them. Per the germline V gene, CDR1 is MNHNS and CDR2 is SASEGT. This CDR3 has 14 residues. CDR3: CASSADGATYEQYF. The CDR3 nucleotides read TGTGCCAGCAGTGCGGATGGGGCGACCTACGAGCAGTACTTC.

Regarding this clone: The sample has other DNA sequences that encode this CDR3 too. This chain uses TRBV30 with TRBJ2-7, with D tentatively TRBD1 (5 bases). V was trimmed by 5 bases and J by 5 bases, leaving 16 bases between them. This CDR3 spans 13 amino acids. Germline V gene lookup returns CDR1 GTSNPN and CDR2 SVGIG (reference sequence). CDR3 nucleotide sequence: TGTGCCTGGGCTACTCAGGGATTAGACGAGCAGTACTTC. As protein: CAWATQGLDEQYF.

The chain links TRBV25-1 to TRBJ2-1, with 9 bases identical to TRBD2. The V segment lost 2 bases and the J segment 13 bases; nucleotides outside the gene matches: 3. There are 12 residues in the CDR3. Germline-derived CDR1 and CDR2 are MGHDK and SYGVNS. The DNA for the CDR3 is TGTGCCAGCAGTGAACTAGCGGGAACACAGTTCTTC. It is translated as CASSELAGTQFF.

The chain has TRBV7-3 and TRBJ2-7, with 16 bases aligning to TRBD2. There are 19 residues in the CDR3. The junction had 13 bases not matched to a gene; V was cut back by 3 bases and J by 5 bases. Germline loops: CDR1 SGHTA, CDR2 FQGTGA. The CDR3 DNA is TGTGCCAGCAGCTTCCGACCCGGGACTAGCGGGAGGGCCAATAACGAGCAGTACTTC. Residues: CASSFRPGTSGRANNEQYF.

The chain is built from TRBV5-4 and TRBJ2-2; D remains ambiguous. Trimming shortened V by 3 bases and J by 3 bases, and 12 bases separated the two germline ends. Germline CDR1 is SGHNT and CDR2 is YYREEE (reference sequence). CDR3 length: 15 amino acids. The CDR3 nucleotides read TGTGCCAGCAGCTCCTTTGGTGCGGACACCGGGGAGCTGTTTTTT. It codes for CASSSFGADTGELFF.

This clone was detected a few times. J is TRBJ1-5 and V is TRBV19; D remains ambiguous. This CDR3 spans 15 amino acids. Trimming took off 5 bases at V and 1 base at J, with 12 bases between the two ends. Germline values: CDR1 LNHDA, CDR2 SQIVND (reference sequence). For the CDR3, the DNA is TGTGCCAGTAGTCCAAAATTAGAGAGCAATCAGCCCCAGCATTTT. Its protein is CASSPKLESNQPQHF.

V usage is TRBV29-1 and J usage is TRBJ2-2; D gene unclear. The CDR3 length is 14 residues. Germline V gives CDR1 SQVTM, CDR2 ANQGSEA. Trimming cost V 0 bases and J 8 bases, with 13 bases left between them. This CDR3 reads CSVEEGPGMGELFF. The CDR3 bases are TGCAGCGTTGAAGAGGGTCCGGGTATGGGGGAGCTGTTTTTT.

CDR3 residues: CASSERGRASYGYTF. The DNA of the CDR3 is TGTGCCAGCAGTGAACGGGGAAGGGCGAGCTATGGCTACACCTTC. The V and J genes are TRBV6-1 and TRBJ1-2; D not resolved. The CDR3 spans 15 residues. The ends were cut back, 2 bases at V and 4 bases at J, with 14 bases in the middle. Germline V gene lookup returns CDR1 MNHNS and CDR2 SASEGT.

The genes are TRBV6-5 and TRBJ2-1; D is perhaps TRBD1 (5 bases). V shed 5 bases and J shed 4 bases, with 12 bases lying between them. The CDR3 contains 14 residues. Per germline, CDR1 MNHEY and CDR2 SVGAGI. CDR3 sequence reads: CASSRGDPYNEQFF. CDR3 nucleotide sequence: TGTGCCAGCAGTAGGGGTGACCCATACAATGAGCAGTTCTTC.

V and J are TRBV5-5 and TRBJ2-3; D might be TRBD2 (5 bases). The length of the CDR3 is 15 residues. The V end lost 0 bases, the J end lost 6 bases, and 14 bases lay between the germline ends. Germline CDR1 and CDR2: SGHKS and YYEKEE (reference sequence). Written as DNA, the CDR3 is TGTGCCAGCAGCTTGGATCTGGAGGCCGGGGATACGCAGTATTTT. Translated: CASSLDLEAGDTQYF. The full variable domain, with the rest looked up from reference TRBV5-5 and TRBJ2-3, is DAGVTQSPTHLIKTRGQQVTLRCSPISGHKSVSWYQQVLGQGPQFIFQYYEKEERGRGNFPDRFSARQFPNYSSELNVNALLLGDSALYLCASSLDLEAGDTQYFGPGTRLTVL.

The CDR3 bases are TGTGCCAGCTCACCAACAGAGTCCTACGAGCAGTACTTC. Residues: CASSPTESYEQYF. The J gene is TRBJ2-7, the V gene TRBV18; D not certain. This CDR3 has 13 residues. Germline lookup yields CDR1 KGHSH and CDR2 LQKENI. Between the trimmed V and J ends, which lost 2 bases and 1 base, there was a span of 6 bases.

CDR3 amino acids: CASSPDPSGRSYEQYF. As DNA, the CDR3 is TGCGCCAGCAGCCCTGACCCTAGCGGGAGATCCTACGAGCAGTACTTC. The rearrangement links TRBV5-1 to TRBJ2-7, with 10 bases that match TRBD2. The CDR3 sequence is 16 residues long. V was pared by 4 bases and J by 1 base, with 8 bases of the junction left unmatched. In germline, CDR1 is SGHRS, CDR2 YFSETQ.

This clone has only one observation. This sequence joins TRBV20-1 and TRBJ2-5; D unresolved. Per germline, CDR1 DFQATT and CDR2 SNEGSKA (reference sequence). This CDR3 comprises 11 residues. Trimming took 7 bases from V and 4 from J, leaving 10 bases between them. CDR3 sequence reads: CSGHGGETQYF. CDR3 coding DNA: TGCAGTGGTCATGGCGGAGAGACCCAGTACTTC.

This clone occurred once. The chain uses TRBV27 and TRBJ2-1; 10 nucleotides line up with TRBD2. There are 18 residues in the CDR3. V shed 5 bases, J shed 6 bases, and the junction held 16 bases outside the gene matches. CDR1 is MNHEY, CDR2 SMNVEV, per germline (reference sequence). CDR3 protein: CASSPLSGRPVITNEQFF. In nucleotides, the CDR3 is TGTGCCAGCAGTCCCCTTAGCGGGAGGCCGGTTATTACCAATGAGCAGTTCTTC.

CDR3 coding DNA: TGTGCCAGCAGCTTTAGGGGAGGCCGAAGTAATTCACCCCTCCACTTT. The encoded protein is CASSFRGGRSNSPLHF. The V and J genes are TRBV5-4 and TRBJ1-6; a possible D gene is TRBD1 (5 bases). In germline, CDR1 is SGHNT, CDR2 YYREEE (reference sequence). The CDR3 covers 16 residues. V gave up 2 bases and J gave up 6 bases, with 15 bases separating them.

The chain couples TRBV2 to TRBJ2-7; possible D gene TRBD1, 6 bases. This CDR3 has 14 amino acids. Per germline, CDR1 SNHLY and CDR2 FYNNEI. The V end was cut by 3 bases, the J end by 3 bases, with 12 bases between. The CDR3 sequence is CASSEGRGSYEQYF. The CDR3 nucleotides are TGTGCCAGCAGTGAGGGCAGGGGAAGCTACGAGCAGTACTTC.

This rearrangement joins TRBV19 to TRBJ1-5; 7 bases align to TRBD1. The CDR3 runs to 13 residues. The germline V gene has CDR1 LNHDA and CDR2 SQIVND (reference sequence). V lost 7 bases to trimming and J lost 4 bases; unmatched junction nucleotides: 4. As DNA, the CDR3 is TGTGCCAGTACCTCGACAGGGAATCAGCCCCAGCATTTT. This encodes CASTSTGNQPQHF. The entire variable domain, with the rest obtained from reference TRBV19 and TRBJ1-5, is as follows: DGGITQSPKYLFRKEGQNVTLSCEQNLNHDAMYWYRQDPGQGLRLIYYSQIVNDFQKGDIAEGYSVSREKKESFPLTVTSAQKNPTAFYLCASTSTGNQPQHFGDGTRLSIL.

This clone was seen more than once but under ten times. The chain joins TRBV7-8 to TRBJ2-7, with D hard to call. The V and J ends lost 1 base and 2 bases respectively, with 9 bases between them. The CDR3 is made up of 14 amino acids. Germline V gives CDR1 SGHVS, CDR2 FQNEAQ. The DNA of the CDR3 is TGTGCCAGCAGCTTAGAGTCTGCGACCTACGAGCAGTACTTC. It codes for CASSLESATYEQYF.

V is TRBV12-5 and J is TRBJ1-4; 7 positions agree with TRBD1. After removal of 6 bases from V and 6 bases from J, the junction contained 13 bases not matched to a gene. Germline lookup yields CDR1 LGHNT and CDR2 FRNRAP. This CDR3 is built from 16 residues. CDR3 in DNA: TGTGCTAGTGGATTCGCGAATGGGACAGAGGATGAAAAACTGTTTTTT. Its translation is CASGFANGTEDEKLFF.

This clone has just a few counts. This CDR3 is also generated by other DNA sequences in the sample. This chain joins TRBV30 and TRBJ2-1; maybe TRBD2 (5 bases). Germline V gene lookup returns CDR1 GTSNPN and CDR2 SVGIG (reference sequence). CDR3 size: 11 residues. V was pared by 8 bases and J by 2 bases, with 7 bases between. CDR3 sequence: CAHGAYNEQFF. In DNA, the CDR3 is TGTGCCCACGGGGCCTACAATGAGCAGTTCTTC.

The rearrangement uses TRBV6-1 and TRBJ2-3; 8 bases fit TRBD1. This CDR3 has 14 amino acids. Germline CDR1 MNHNS, CDR2 SASEGT. With V trimmed by 5 bases and J by 9 bases, 10 bases remained unmatched. CDR3 protein: CASSSGTGVSTQYF. The CDR3 coding sequence is TGTGCCAGCAGTTCCGGGACAGGAGTATCGACGCAGTATTTT.

This clone was detected only once. This chain uses TRBV5-8 with TRBJ1-1; TRBD1 is a possible D gene (5 bases). Trimming removed 5 bases from V and 1 base from J, with 6 bases in between. Looked up from germline, CDR1 is SGHTS and CDR2 is YDEGEE. The CDR3 has 12 amino acids. Here the CDR3 reads CASRGANTEAFF. The CDR3 DNA reads TGTGCCAGCAGAGGGGCGAACACTGAAGCTTTCTTT. The full variable domain, completed using reference TRBV5-8 and TRBJ1-1, is EAGVTQSPTHLIKTRGQQATLRCSPISGHTSVYWYQQALGLGLQFLLWYDEGEERNRGNFPPRFSGRQFPNYSSELNVNALELEDSALYLCASRGANTEAFFGQGTRLTVV.

The chain combines TRBV29-1 with TRBJ1-1; 7 nucleotides align to TRBD1. The CDR3 is 13 residues long. CDR1 is SQVTM, CDR2 ANQGSEA, per germline. The V and J ends lost 7 bases and 4 bases, in that order; junction bases with no gene match: 9. The CDR3 nucleotides are TGCAGCGCTTCCTTGACAGGGAGCACTGAAGCTTTCTTT. Translated, it gives CSASLTGSTEAFF. Variable domain in full (rest from reference TRBV29-1 and TRBJ1-1): SAVISQKPSRDICQRGTSLTIQCQVDSQVTMMFWYRQQPGQSLTLIATANQGSEATYESGFVIDKFPISRPNLTFSTLTVSNMSPEDSSIYLCSASLTGSTEAFFGQGTRLTVV.

The chain has TRBV4-2 and TRBJ2-4, with 7 bases aligning to TRBD1. There are 18 residues in the CDR3. The V and J ends lost 0 bases and 0 bases, in that order; junction bases with no gene match: 8. Per germline, CDR1 LGHNA and CDR2 YNFKEQ. The CDR3, as DNA: TGTGCCAGCAGCCAAGACAGGGGGAAGGGGGAAGCCAAAAACATTCAGTACTTC. Translating gives CASSQDRGKGEAKNIQYF.

The chain recombines TRBV4-2 with TRBJ1-6; 8 bases are shared with TRBD1. Germline trimming cut 5 bases from V and 9 bases from J; bases unmatched to any gene: 9. Germline V lookup: CDR1 LGHNA, CDR2 YNFKEQ. The CDR3 is 15 residues long. The CDR3 region has the DNA TGTGCCAGCAGCTTAGAACAGGGGGAGGGTTCACCCCTCCACTTT. Its translation is CASSLEQGEGSPLHF.

This clone was seen just once. The chain joins TRBV25-1 to TRBJ2-7; D possibly corresponds to TRBD1 (5 bases). V was clipped by 4 bases and J by 0 bases, with 13 bases between them. The germline CDR1 and CDR2 sequences are MGHDK and SYGVNS. This CDR3 is 15 amino acids long. CDR3 sequence: CASSGYKQASYEQYF. In nucleotides, the CDR3 is TGTGCCAGCAGTGGATATAAACAGGCCTCCTACGAGCAGTACTTC.

This clone was observed a handful of times. The V call is TRBV5-6, the J call TRBJ2-7, with 9 positions matching TRBD2. The CDR3 extends over 15 amino acids. V was pared by 5 bases and J by 1 base, with 7 bases of the junction left unmatched. Germline values: CDR1 SGHDT, CDR2 YYEEEE. Written as DNA, the CDR3 is TGTGCCAGCAGTCGAGCGGGAGGTACATCCTACGAGCAGTACTTC. Translated, it gives CASSRAGGTSYEQYF.

The chain links TRBV5-1 to TRBJ1-2; 7 bases are a match to TRBD1. This CDR3 is 14 amino acids long. Germline trimming cut 4 bases from V and 2 bases from J; bases unmatched to any gene: 5. Germline lookup yields CDR1 SGHRS and CDR2 YFSETQ. The CDR3 nucleotides read TGCGCCAGCAGCGACCAGGGGGGCAACTATGGCTACACCTTC. Amino acids: CASSDQGGNYGYTF.

Worth noting for this clone: Mismatch with germline at one junction end may stem from a read error. The rearrangement uses TRBV7-9 and TRBJ2-3, with 7 bases fitting TRBD2. The CDR3 loop spans 16 amino acids. Per germline, CDR1 SEHNR and CDR2 FQNEAQ (reference sequence). The CDR3 DNA sequence: TGTTCCAGCAGCTTAGTCGGTCTAGCGGACACAGATACGCAGTATTTT. Protein sequence: CSSSLVGLADTDTQYF.